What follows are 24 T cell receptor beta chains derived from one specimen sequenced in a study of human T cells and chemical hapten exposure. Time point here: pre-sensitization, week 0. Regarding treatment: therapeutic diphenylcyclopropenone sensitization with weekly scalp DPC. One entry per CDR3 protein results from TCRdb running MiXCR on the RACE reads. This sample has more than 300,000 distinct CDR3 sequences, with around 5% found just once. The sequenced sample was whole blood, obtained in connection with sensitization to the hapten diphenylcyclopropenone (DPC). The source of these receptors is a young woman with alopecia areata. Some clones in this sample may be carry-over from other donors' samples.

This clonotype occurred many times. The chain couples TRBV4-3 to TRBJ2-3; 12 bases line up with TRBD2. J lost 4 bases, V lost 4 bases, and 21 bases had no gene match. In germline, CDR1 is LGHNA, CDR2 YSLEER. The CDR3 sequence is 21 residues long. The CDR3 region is CASSLLRLLAGGPTSPDTQYF. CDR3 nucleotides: TGCGCCAGCAGCCTATTGAGACTTCTAGCGGGGGGGCCGACATCTCCAGATACGCAGTATTTT.

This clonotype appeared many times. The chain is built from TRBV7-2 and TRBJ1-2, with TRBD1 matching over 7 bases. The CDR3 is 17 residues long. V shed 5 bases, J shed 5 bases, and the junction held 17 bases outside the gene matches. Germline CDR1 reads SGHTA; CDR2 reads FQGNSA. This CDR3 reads CASSLTWGTAARYGYTF. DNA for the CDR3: TGTGCCAGCAGCCTCACCTGGGGGACAGCTGCGAGGTATGGCTACACCTTC.

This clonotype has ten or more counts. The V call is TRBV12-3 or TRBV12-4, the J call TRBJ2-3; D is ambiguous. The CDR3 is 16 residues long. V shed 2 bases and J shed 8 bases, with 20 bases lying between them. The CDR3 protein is CASSLYRFSSGSTQYF. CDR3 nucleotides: TGTGCCAGCAGTTTATATCGGTTCAGTTCCGGTAGTACGCAGTATTTT.

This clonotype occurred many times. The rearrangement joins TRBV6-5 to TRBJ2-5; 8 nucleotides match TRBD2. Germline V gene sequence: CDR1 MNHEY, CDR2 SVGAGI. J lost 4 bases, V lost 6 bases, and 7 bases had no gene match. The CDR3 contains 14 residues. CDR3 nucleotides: TGTGCCAGCAGCCGGGACCGGGGGGGAGAGACCCAGTACTTC. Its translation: CASSRDRGGETQYF.

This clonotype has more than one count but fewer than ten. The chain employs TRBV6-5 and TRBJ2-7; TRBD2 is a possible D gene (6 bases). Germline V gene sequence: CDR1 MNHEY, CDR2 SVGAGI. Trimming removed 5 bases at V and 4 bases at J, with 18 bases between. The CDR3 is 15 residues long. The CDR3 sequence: CASSRSTGDLYEQYF. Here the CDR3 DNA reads TGTGCCAGCAGTCGCTCTACGGGGGACCTTTACGAGCAGTACTTC.

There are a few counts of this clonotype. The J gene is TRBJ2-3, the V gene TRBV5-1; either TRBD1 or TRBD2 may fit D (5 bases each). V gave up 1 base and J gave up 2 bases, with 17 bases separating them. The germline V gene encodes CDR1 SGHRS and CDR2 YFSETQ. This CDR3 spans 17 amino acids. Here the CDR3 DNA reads TGCGCCAGCAGCTTGACGGCCGGGACCCTGGCCACAGATACGCAGTATTTT. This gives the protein CASSLTAGTLATDTQYF.

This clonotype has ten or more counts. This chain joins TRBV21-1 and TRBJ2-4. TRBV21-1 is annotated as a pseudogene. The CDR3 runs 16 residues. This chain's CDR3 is CASSKVSGPAKNIQYF. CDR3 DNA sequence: TGTGCCAGCAGCAAAGTTTCCGGACCAGCCAAAAACATTCAGTACTTC.

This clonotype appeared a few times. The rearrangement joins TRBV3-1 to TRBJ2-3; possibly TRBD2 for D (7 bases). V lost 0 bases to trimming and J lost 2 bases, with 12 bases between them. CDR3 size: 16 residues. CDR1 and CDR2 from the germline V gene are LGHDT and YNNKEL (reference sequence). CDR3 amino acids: CASSQESGGTTDTQYF. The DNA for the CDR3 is TGTGCCAGCAGCCAAGAGTCGGGGGGCACCACAGATACGCAGTATTTT.

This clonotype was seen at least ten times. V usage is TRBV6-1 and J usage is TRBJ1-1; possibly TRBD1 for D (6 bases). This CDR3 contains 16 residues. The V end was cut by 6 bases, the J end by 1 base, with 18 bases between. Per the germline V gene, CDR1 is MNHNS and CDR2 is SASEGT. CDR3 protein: CASSKVEGHWNTEAFF. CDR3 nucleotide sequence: TGTGCCAGCAGCAAGGTGGAGGGACACTGGAACACTGAAGCTTTCTTT.

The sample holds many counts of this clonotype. CDR3 nucleotides: TGTGCCACCAGGGACAGCAATAATGAAAAACTGTTTTTT. This encodes CATRDSNNEKLFF. This rearrangement joins TRBV19 to TRBJ1-4; 7 bases map to TRBD1. This CDR3 comprises 13 residues. Germline V gene data show CDR1 as LNHDA and CDR2 as SQIVND (reference sequence). V was clipped by 10 bases and J by 4 bases; unmatched bases: 6.

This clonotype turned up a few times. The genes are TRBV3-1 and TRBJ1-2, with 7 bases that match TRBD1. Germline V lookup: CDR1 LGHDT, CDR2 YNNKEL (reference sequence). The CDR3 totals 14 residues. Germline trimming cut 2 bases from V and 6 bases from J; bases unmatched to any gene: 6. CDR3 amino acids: CASSQWDRDHGYTF. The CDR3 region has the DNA TGTGCCAGCAGCCAATGGGACAGAGACCATGGCTACACCTTC.

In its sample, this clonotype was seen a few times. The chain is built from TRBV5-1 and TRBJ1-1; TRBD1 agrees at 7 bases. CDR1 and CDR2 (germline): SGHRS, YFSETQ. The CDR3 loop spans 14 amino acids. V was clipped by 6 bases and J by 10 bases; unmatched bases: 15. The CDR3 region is CASKSPGQLYGAFF. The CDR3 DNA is TGCGCCAGCAAGAGTCCGGGACAGCTCTATGGAGCTTTCTTT.

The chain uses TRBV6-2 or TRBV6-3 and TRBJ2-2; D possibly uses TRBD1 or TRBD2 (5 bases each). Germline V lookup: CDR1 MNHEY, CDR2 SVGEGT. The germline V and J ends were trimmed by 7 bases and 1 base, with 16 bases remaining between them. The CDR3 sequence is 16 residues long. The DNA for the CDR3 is TGTGCCAGCACCTACCGCAGGGAGAGGAACACCGGGGAGCTGTTTTTT. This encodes CASTYRRERNTGELFF.

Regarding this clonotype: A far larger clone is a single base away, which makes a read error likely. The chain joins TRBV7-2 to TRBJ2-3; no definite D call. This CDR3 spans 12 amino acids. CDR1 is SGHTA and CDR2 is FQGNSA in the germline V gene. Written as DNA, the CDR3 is TGTGCCAGCAGCTTTAGCACAGATACGCTGTATTTT. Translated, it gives CASSFSTDTLYF.

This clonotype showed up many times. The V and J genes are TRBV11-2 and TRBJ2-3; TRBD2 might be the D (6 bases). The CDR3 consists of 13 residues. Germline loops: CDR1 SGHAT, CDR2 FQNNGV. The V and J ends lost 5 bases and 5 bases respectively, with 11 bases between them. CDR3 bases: TGTGCCAGCAGCCGGGCGGGGCGAGATACGCAGTATTTT. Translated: CASSRAGRDTQYF. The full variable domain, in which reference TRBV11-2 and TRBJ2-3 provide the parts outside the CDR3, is EAGVAQSPRYKIIEKRQSVAFWCNPISGHATLYWYQQILGQGPKLLIQFQNNGVVDDSQLPKDRFSAERLKGVDSTLKIQPAKLEDSAVYLCASSRAGRDTQYFGPGTRLTVL.

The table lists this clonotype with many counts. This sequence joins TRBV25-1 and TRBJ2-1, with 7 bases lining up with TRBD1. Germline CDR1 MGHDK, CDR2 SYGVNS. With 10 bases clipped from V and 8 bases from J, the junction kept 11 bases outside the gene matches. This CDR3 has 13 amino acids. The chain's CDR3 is CATKSDRVDEQFF. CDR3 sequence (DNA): TGTGCCACCAAAAGTGACAGGGTTGATGAGCAGTTCTTC.

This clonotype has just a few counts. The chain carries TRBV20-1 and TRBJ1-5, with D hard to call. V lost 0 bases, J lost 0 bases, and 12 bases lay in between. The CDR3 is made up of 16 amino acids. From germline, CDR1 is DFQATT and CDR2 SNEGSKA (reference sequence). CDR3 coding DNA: TGCAGTGCTAGAGATAGGTCAGGTTATAGCAATCAGCCCCAGCATTTT. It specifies CSARDRSGYSNQPQHF.

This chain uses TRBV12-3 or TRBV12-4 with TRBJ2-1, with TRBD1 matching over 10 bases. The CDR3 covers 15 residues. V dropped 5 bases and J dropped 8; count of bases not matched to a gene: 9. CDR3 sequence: CASSNRDRGRHEQFF. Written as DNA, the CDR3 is TGTGCCAGCAGTAACCGGGACAGGGGTCGGCATGAGCAGTTCTTC.

CDR3 region: CASSASSGTGPYEQYF. For the CDR3, the DNA is TGTGCCAGCAGCGCCAGCTCCGGGACAGGGCCCTACGAGCAGTACTTC. The chain combines TRBV5-8 with TRBJ2-7; 9 nucleotides match TRBD1. This CDR3 has 16 amino acids. V gave up 4 bases and J gave up 2 bases; unmatched junction bases: 10. Germline CDR1 is SGHTS and CDR2 is YDEGEE.

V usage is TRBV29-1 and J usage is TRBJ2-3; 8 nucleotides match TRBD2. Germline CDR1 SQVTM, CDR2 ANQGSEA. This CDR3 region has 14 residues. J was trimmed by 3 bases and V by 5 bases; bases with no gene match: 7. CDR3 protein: CSVLAGGTTDTQYF. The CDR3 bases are TGCAGCGTTCTTGCGGGAGGAACGACAGATACGCAGTATTTT.

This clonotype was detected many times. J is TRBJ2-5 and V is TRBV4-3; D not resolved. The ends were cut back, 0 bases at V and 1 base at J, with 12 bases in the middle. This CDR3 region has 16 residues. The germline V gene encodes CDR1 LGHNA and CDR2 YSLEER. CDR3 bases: TGCGCCAGCAGCCAAGATCTGGCAGCAGTCCAAGAGACCCAGTACTTC. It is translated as CASSQDLAAVQETQYF.

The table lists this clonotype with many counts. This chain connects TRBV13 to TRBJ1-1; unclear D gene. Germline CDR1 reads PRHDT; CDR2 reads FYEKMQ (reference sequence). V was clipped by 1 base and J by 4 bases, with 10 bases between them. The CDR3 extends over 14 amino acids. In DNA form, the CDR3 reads TGTGCCAGCAGCTTAGCCCAGGAATCCACTGAAGCTTTCTTT. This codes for CASSLAQESTEAFF. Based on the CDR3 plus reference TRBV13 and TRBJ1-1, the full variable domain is AAGVIQSPRHLIKEKRETATLKCYPIPRHDTVYWYQQGPGQDPQFLISFYEKMQSDKGSIPDRFSAQQFSDYHSELNMSSLELGDSALYFCASSLAQESTEAFFGQGTRLTVV.

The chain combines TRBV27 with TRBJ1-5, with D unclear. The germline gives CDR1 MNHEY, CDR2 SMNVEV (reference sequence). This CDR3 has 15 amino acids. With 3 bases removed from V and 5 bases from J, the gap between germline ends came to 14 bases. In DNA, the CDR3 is TGTGCCAGCAGTTTGTTCGCAGGAATCGATCAGCCCCAGCATTTT. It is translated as CASSLFAGIDQPQHF.

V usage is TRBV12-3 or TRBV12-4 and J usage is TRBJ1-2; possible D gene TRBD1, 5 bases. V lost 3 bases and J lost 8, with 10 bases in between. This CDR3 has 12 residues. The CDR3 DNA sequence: TGTGCCAGCAGTTTCGGACAACGAGGCTACACCTTC. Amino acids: CASSFGQRGYTF.